This TCR beta chain was sequenced for a study of blood T cell repertoires in COVID-19. Everyone who took part was about 18 to 89 years old, and they came from about two dozen US areas. Which cohort a participant joined came from the clinical history participants gave. Those designated as exposed participants met a COVID-19 case within 2 weeks before study entry. The CDR3 consists of 16 residues. J lost 4 bases, V lost 5 bases, and 12 bases had no gene match. Germline loops: CDR1 SGHTA, CDR2 FQGNSA. The method was immunoSEQ multiplex PCR; TCRdb's version includes in-frame clones alone and lacks a portion of them. Of 50,000 to 65,000 clones listed, roughly 70% are singletons.

Sequencing input: PBMCs or T cells enriched from blood (not recorded which). The chain combines TRBV7-2 with TRBJ2-7, with 9 nucleotides matching TRBD2. The TCR comes from a woman in her fifties or sixties who had been exposed to COVID-19. The DNA of the CDR3 is TGTGCCAGCAGCCCGAGGTTGTCTAGCGGGGCATACGAGCAGTACTTC. Its protein product is CASSPRLSSGAYEQYF.